One T cell receptor beta chain is described in this entry. Its antigen is unknown. Measured with immunoSEQ multiplex PCR; TCRdb has only the in-frame clones, and not every one. The table records around 26,000 clones, roughly four fifths of them present only once. This entry comes from a study of T cells in narcolepsy. V lost 4 bases and J 4 bases, leaving 10 bases between the germline ends. CDR1 is SGHTA and CDR2 is FQGNSA in the germline V gene. The CDR3 covers 13 residues. Study-wide results and caveats: Same-patient CSF and blood CD4+ T cell clonotypes included HCRT-specific and TRIB2-specific autoreactive ones.

Source material: CD45RA- memory CD4+ T cells from PBMCs. The rearrangement uses TRBV7-2 and TRBJ2-5; perhaps TRBD2 as D (6 bases). This receptor was taken from a human donor with narcolepsy. This CDR3 is CASSSGGRETQYF. The CDR3 nucleotides read TGTGCCAGCAGCTCTGGAGGGCGAGAGACCCAGTACTTC.